This T cell receptor beta chain was captured by sequencing in a study of blood T cell repertoires in COVID-19. Study-level background: COVID-19 samples from acute and convalescent phases originated in the United States, Italy and Spain.

Original methodology: How many nucleated cells were present was estimated from reference gene primer amplification. TCRdb's table, derived via immunoSEQ multiplex PCR, lists solely in-frame clones and lacks some. The V and J calls and clone size are taken from that table; D and trimming were inferred from the DNA. The data show about 59,000 clones, around 73% seen once. This CDR3 is built from 17 residues. Germline CDR1 reads SGHNT; CDR2 reads YENEEA. Germline trimming cut 1 base from V and 7 bases from J; bases unmatched to any gene: 10. The V gene is TRBV11-3, the J gene TRBJ2-1; 10 bases are shared with TRBD2. This TCR derives from a man older than 75 with acute or convalescent COVID-19. Specimen: peripheral blood. CDR3 in amino acids: CASSLVASGSGGNEQFF. Here the CDR3 DNA reads TGTGCCAGCAGCTTAGTGGCTAGCGGGAGTGGTGGGAATGAGCAGTTCTTC.